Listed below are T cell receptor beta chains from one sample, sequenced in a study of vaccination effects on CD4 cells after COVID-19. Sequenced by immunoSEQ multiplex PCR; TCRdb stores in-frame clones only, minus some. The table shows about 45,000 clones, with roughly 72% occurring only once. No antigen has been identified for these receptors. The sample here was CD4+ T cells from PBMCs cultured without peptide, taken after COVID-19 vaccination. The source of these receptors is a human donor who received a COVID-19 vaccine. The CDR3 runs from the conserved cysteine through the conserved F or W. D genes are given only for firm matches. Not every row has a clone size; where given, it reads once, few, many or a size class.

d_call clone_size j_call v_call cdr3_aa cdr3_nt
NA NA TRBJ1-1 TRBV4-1 CASSHLTEAFF TGCGCCAGCAGCCATCTCACTGAAGCTTTCTTT
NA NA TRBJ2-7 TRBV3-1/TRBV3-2 CASSQAQPGVMNYEQYF TGTGCCAGCAGCCAAGCTCAGCCAGGCGTAATGAACTACGAGCAGTACTTC
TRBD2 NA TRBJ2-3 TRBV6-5 CASRGAGTDTQYF TGTGCCAGCAGAGGAGCGGGAACAGATACGCAGTATTTT
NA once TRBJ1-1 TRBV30 CAWSASRNTEAFF TGTGCCTGGAGTGCGAGCAGGAACACTGAAGCTTTCTTT
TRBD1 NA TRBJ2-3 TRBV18 CASSPVPGQGDDTQYF TGTGCCAGCTCACCGGTCCCGGGACAGGGTGACGATACGCAGTATTTT
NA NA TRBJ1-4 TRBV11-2 CASSLITGKLFF TGTGCCAGCAGCTTAATAACGGGAAAACTGTTTTTT
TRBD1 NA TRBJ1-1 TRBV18 CASSPKTGRTEAFF TGTGCCAGCTCACCCAAGACAGGGAGAACTGAAGCTTTCTTT
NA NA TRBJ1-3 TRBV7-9 CASSAGNMRAGNTIYF TGTGCCAGCAGCGCCGGAAATATGAGGGCTGGAAACACCATATATTTT
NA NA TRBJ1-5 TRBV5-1 CASARLQPQHF TGCGCCAGCGCTCGGCTTCAGCCCCAGCATTTT
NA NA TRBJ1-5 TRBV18 CASSPDGGNQPQHF TGTGCCAGCTCACCAGACGGGGGAAATCAGCCCCAGCATTTT
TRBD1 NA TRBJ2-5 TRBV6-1 CASSDHGQGGWETQYF TGTGCCAGCAGTGATCACGGACAGGGGGGCTGGGAGACCCAGTACTTC
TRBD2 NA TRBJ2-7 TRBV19 CASSLSSGRGSYEQYF TGTGCCAGTAGTTTATCGAGCGGGAGGGGATCCTACGAGCAGTACTTC
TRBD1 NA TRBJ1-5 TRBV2 CASSFRDRGSNQPQHF TGTGCCAGCAGTTTCCGGGACAGGGGGAGCAATCAGCCCCAGCATTTT
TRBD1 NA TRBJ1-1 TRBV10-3 CAIRGDRGNTEAFF TGTGCCATCAGGGGGGACAGGGGGAACACTGAAGCTTTCTTT
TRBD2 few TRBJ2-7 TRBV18 CASSPRTSGSGTYEQYF TGTGCCAGCTCACCGAGGACTAGCGGGAGTGGGACCTACGAGCAGTACTTC
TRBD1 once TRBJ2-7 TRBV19 CASSRSFGQGWHEQYF TGTGCCAGTAGTAGATCCTTCGGACAGGGTTGGCACGAGCAGTACTTC
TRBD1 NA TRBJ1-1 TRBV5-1 CASSLDRGAEAFF TGCGCCAGCAGCCTAGACAGGGGAGCTGAAGCTTTCTTT
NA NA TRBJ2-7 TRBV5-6 CASSFRGKEYF TGTGCCAGCAGCTTCCGGGGCAAGGAGTACTTC
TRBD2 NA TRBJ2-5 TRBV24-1 CATSDATGTSAETQYF TGTGCCACCAGTGATGCTACAGGGACTAGTGCAGAGACCCAGTACTTC
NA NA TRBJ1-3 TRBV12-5 CASDDRISNTIYF TGTGCTAGTGATGACAGGATCAGTAACACCATATATTTT
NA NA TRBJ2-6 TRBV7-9 CASSLLTGSGANVLTF TGTGCCAGCAGCTTACTGACGGGGTCCGGGGCCAACGTCCTGACTTTC
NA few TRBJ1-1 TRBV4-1 CASSNHDRGPGTKAFF TGCGCCAGCAGCAATCATGATAGGGGACCGGGAACTAAAGCTTTCTTT
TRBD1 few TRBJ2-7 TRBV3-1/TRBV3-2 CASSQLPQGAGKKQYF TGTGCCAGCAGCCAACTACCCCAGGGGGCAGGAAAAAAGCAGTACTTC
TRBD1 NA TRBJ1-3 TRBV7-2 CASSFSGTGASGNTIYF TGTGCCAGCAGCTTTTCCGGGACAGGGGCCTCTGGAAACACCATATATTTT
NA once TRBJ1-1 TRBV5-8 CASSPSTNTEAFF TGTGCCAGCAGCCCCTCAACGAACACTGAAGCTTTCTTT
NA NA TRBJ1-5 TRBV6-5 CASSTYRVGYQPQHF TGTGCCAGCAGTACCTACAGGGTCGGTTATCAGCCCCAGCATTTT
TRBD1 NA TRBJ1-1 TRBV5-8 CASSSGQGTEAFF TGTGCCAGCAGCTCGGGACAGGGGACTGAAGCTTTCTTT
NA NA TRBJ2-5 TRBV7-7 CASSLALAGTGRETQYF TGTGCCAGCAGCTTAGCACTAGCGGGGACAGGGAGAGAGACCCAGTACTTC
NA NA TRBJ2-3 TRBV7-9 CASIGWGRDTQYF TGTGCCAGCATCGGATGGGGTAGGGATACGCAGTATTTT
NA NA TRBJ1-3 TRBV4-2 CASSQSHRAGGNTIYF TGTGCCAGCAGCCAATCCCACAGGGCTGGTGGAAACACCATATATTTT
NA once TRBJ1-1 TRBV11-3 CASSLLDSTEAFF TGTGCCAGCAGCTTATTGGACTCCACTGAAGCTTTCTTT
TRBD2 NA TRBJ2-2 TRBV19 CASSTTSGSVTGELFF TGTGCCAGTAGTACGACTAGCGGGAGTGTCACCGGGGAGCTGTTTTTT
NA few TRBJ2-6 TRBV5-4 CASNRGASGANVLTF TGTGCCAGCAACCGGGGGGCCTCTGGGGCCAACGTCCTGACTTTC
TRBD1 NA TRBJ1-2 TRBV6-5 CASVSPGQGDGGYTF TGTGCCAGCGTCTCTCCGGGACAGGGGGATGGCGGCTACACCTTC
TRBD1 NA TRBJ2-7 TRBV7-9 CASSFVGLTGGEYEQYF TGTGCCAGCAGCTTCGTAGGGTTAACAGGGGGCGAATACGAGCAGTACTTC
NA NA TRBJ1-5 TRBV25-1 CASSGQGNQPQHF TGTGCCAGCAGTGGGCAGGGGAATCAGCCCCAGCATTTT
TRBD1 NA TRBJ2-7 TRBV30 CAWSRQGAYEQYF TGTGCCTGGTCACGACAGGGGGCCTACGAGCAGTACTTC
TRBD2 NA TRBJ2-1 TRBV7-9 CASSLWSSGIGNEQFF TGTGCCAGCAGCTTATGGTCTAGCGGGATAGGAAATGAGCAGTTCTTC
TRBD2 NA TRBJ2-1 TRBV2 CASRAGGYNEQFF TGTGCCAGCAGGGCGGGGGGGTACAATGAGCAGTTCTTC
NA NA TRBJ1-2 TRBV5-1 CASTPGQGQNNYGYTF TGCGCCAGCACCCCTGGGCAGGGACAAAATAACTATGGCTACACCTTC
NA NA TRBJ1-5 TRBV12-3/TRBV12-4 CASSDSNQPQHF TGTGCCAGCAGTGATAGCAATCAGCCCCAGCATTTT
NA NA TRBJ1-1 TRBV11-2 CASSLFQGLFGTEAFF TGTGCCAGCAGCTTGTTCCAGGGTTTATTTGGCACTGAAGCTTTCTTT
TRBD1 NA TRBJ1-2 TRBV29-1 CSVEDFAGGVGYTF TGCAGCGTTGAAGATTTCGCAGGGGGAGTAGGCTACACCTTC
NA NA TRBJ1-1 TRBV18 CASSLRPGWVDKNTEAFF TGTGCCAGCTCACTGAGGCCCGGGTGGGTAGATAAGAACACTGAAGCTTTCTTT
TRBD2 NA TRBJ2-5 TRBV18 CASSPRASGSGRETQYF TGTGCCAGCTCACCACGCGCTAGCGGGAGTGGCAGAGAGACCCAGTACTTC
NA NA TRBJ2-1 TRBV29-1 CSVEVTRGEQFF TGCAGCGTTGAAGTCACCCGGGGTGAGCAGTTCTTC
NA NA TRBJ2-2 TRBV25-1 CASSELTGNTGELFF TGTGCCAGCAGTGAATTAACCGGAAACACCGGGGAGCTGTTTTTT
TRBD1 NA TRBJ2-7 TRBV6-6 CASSPTGTGAYEQYF TGTGCCAGCAGCCCCACCGGGACAGGGGCGTACGAGCAGTACTTC
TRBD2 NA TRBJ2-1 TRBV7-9 CASSLPGGANNEQFF TGTGCCAGCAGCCTCCCCGGGGGGGCAAACAATGAGCAGTTCTTC
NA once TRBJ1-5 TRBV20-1 CSASARTAIPSYQPQHF TGCAGTGCTAGTGCGAGGACAGCAATCCCCTCTTATCAGCCCCAGCATTTT
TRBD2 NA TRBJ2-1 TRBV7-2 CASSLVVWGGSYNEQFF TGTGCCAGCAGCTTAGTCGTCTGGGGGGGCTCCTACAATGAGCAGTTCTTC
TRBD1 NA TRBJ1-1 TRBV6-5 CASSYPRGRHTEAFF TGTGCCAGCAGTTACCCAAGGGGGCGTCACACTGAAGCTTTCTTT